Below, 20 T cell receptor beta chains from the same sample are listed, as sequenced in a study of beta chain features in type 1 diabetes (dated by TCRdb to the late 2010s). The library relied on the immunoSEQ multiplex PCR assay. The entire amount of isolated RNA was reverse transcribed using the High Capacity cDNA Reverse Transcription Kit, so the sequenced TCRB transcripts were expressed ones. TCRdb stores this immuneACCESS table with in-frame sequences only. Part of the clones is absent; in the studies checked, under half of the shortfall reflects unresolved V genes, and no reason is known for the rest. The sample includes about 300,000 clones, with 8% observed a single time. Together, the top ten hold more than 1% of the sample. Sequenced material: central memory CD4+ T cells from blood. These receptor sequences come from a woman aged 18-35 years in good health.

The rearrangement joins TRBV4-3 to TRBJ1-5; D is undetermined. This CDR3 has 13 amino acids. Trimming removed 5 bases from V and 6 bases from J, with 11 bases in between. Germline values: CDR1 LGHNA, CDR2 YSLEER. The CDR3 DNA sequence: TGCGCCAGCAGCAGGGTCCGGGGTCAGCCCCAGCATTTT. Its protein is CASSRVRGQPQHF.

This clone was found many times. V gene TRBV18 combines with J gene TRBJ2-1, with 10 bases matching TRBD2. Unmatched junction bases numbered 6, after V lost 4 bases and J lost 0 bases. The CDR3 is 17 residues long. CDR1 KGHSH and CDR2 LQKENI come from the germline V gene. The CDR3 nucleotides read TGTGCCAGCTCACTCACGAGCGGGGGGGGCTCCTACAATGAGCAGTTCTTC. Its protein is CASSLTSGGGSYNEQFF.

The rearrangement joins TRBV7-6 to TRBJ1-6; TRBD1 is a possible D gene (5 bases). The CDR3 has 15 amino acids. Germline lookup yields CDR1 SGHVS and CDR2 FNYEAQ. Trimming pared 1 base from V and 10 bases from J, leaving 14 bases between. CDR3 nucleotides: TGTGCCAGCAGCTTAGGAGCCAGGGAATCGTCACCCCTCCACTTT. As protein: CASSLGARESSPLHF.

This chain joins TRBV11-3 and TRBJ1-1; D is unresolved. This CDR3 has 13 residues. CDR1 SGHNT and CDR2 YENEEA come from the germline V gene. Trimming removed 5 bases from V and 0 bases from J, with 7 bases in between. The CDR3 nucleotides are TGTGCCAGCAGCCTAAACGTGAACACTGAAGCTTTCTTT. It encodes CASSLNVNTEAFF.

This clone was seen more than once but under ten times. This sequence joins TRBV6-5 and TRBJ1-5, with no clear D. The CDR3 consists of 14 residues. V shed 4 bases and J shed 4 bases, with 11 bases lying between them. CDR1 and CDR2 (germline): MNHEY, SVGAGI. CDR3 sequence reads: CASSLFADNQPQHF. The CDR3 DNA reads TGTGCCAGCAGTTTATTTGCGGATAATCAGCCCCAGCATTTT.

The V and J genes are TRBV2 and TRBJ2-7; D not certain. Germline V gene sequence: CDR1 SNHLY, CDR2 FYNNEI. Trimming left V 5 bases short and J 9 bases short, with 11 bases between. The CDR3 sequence is 11 residues long. The CDR3 loop is CASSPQDLQYF. CDR3 nucleotide sequence: TGTGCCAGCAGTCCTCAGGACCTGCAGTACTTC.

This clone was detected only a few times. The genes are TRBV5-6 and TRBJ2-5, with a tentative D call TRBD1 (5 bases). This CDR3 spans 13 amino acids. With 5 bases removed from V and 7 bases from J, the gap between germline ends came to 15 bases. Germline CDR1 is SGHDT and CDR2 is YYEEEE. The CDR3 coding sequence is TGTGCCAGCAGACCTCAGGGTTTGTTGACCCAGTACTTC. It specifies CASRPQGLLTQYF.

This clone was counted only a few times. Additional DNA sequences in this sample encode the identical CDR3. This chain links TRBV27 with TRBJ2-5; no clear D gene. This CDR3 region has 11 residues. In germline, CDR1 is MNHEY, CDR2 SMNVEV (reference sequence). V gave up 0 bases and J gave up 5 bases, with 1 base separating them. Here the CDR3 reads CASSLSETQYF. In DNA form, the CDR3 reads TGTGCCAGCAGTTTATCGGAGACCCAGTACTTC.

This clone appeared a few times. The chain has TRBV5-1 and TRBJ2-7, with 9 nucleotides matching TRBD2. V shed 4 bases, J shed 3 bases, and the junction held 8 bases outside the gene matches. Germline CDR1 reads SGHRS; CDR2 reads YFSETQ. CDR3 length: 15 amino acids. CDR3 loop: CASSQNSGGSYEQYF. In nucleotides, the CDR3 is TGCGCCAGCAGCCAAAATAGCGGGGGAAGCTACGAGCAGTACTTC.

This clone was observed a few times. The chain employs TRBV4-2 and TRBJ2-7, with 15 bases identical to TRBD2. This CDR3 region has 18 residues. Germline V gene data show CDR1 as LGHNA and CDR2 as YNFKEQ. After removal of 2 bases from V and 0 bases from J, the junction contained 5 bases not matched to a gene. This CDR3 is CASSQTGTSGRSSYEQYF. In nucleotides, the CDR3 is TGTGCCAGCAGCCAAACCGGGACTAGCGGGAGGAGCTCCTACGAGCAGTACTTC.

This clone was counted many times. The chain's CDR3 is CASSPLDSNTEAFF. The CDR3 nucleotides read TGTGCCAGCTCACCACTGGATTCTAACACTGAAGCTTTCTTT. The J gene is TRBJ1-1, the V gene TRBV18; D remains unclear. CDR1 and CDR2 (germline): KGHSH, LQKENI. V dropped 1 base and J dropped 2 bases, with 8 bases sitting between them. The CDR3 is 14 amino acids.

In this sample, this clone turned up a few times. V is TRBV29-1 and J is TRBJ1-2; 10 bases align to TRBD1. The CDR3 is 13 residues long. Germline assignment: CDR1 SQVTM and CDR2 ANQGSEA. V lost 4 bases, J lost 2 bases, and 1 base stayed unmatched. The CDR3 spells CSVGGQGNYGYTF. The CDR3 DNA follows: TGCAGCGTTGGGGGACAGGGGAACTATGGCTACACCTTC.

CDR3 coding DNA: TGTGCCAGCAGCTTGGACGATACGCAGTATTTT. Amino acid sequence: CASSLDDTQYF. This chain connects TRBV5-4 to TRBJ2-3; D remains unclear. The length of the CDR3 is 11 residues. Looked up from germline, CDR1 is SGHNT and CDR2 is YYREEE (reference sequence). V was clipped by 0 bases and J by 6 bases, with 2 bases between them.

This clone has just a few counts. The chain joins TRBV6-5 to TRBJ1-2; the D gene is possibly TRBD1 (5 bases). The V gene's germline CDR1 is MNHEY and CDR2 SVGAGI. V lost 2 bases to trimming and J lost 4 bases, with 11 bases between them. CDR3 length: 14 amino acids. The CDR3 sequence is CASSYRARAYGYTF. For the CDR3, the DNA is TGTGCCAGCAGTTACAGGGCCAGGGCCTATGGCTACACCTTC.

There are many counts of this clone. The gene calls are TRBV5-4 and TRBJ2-4, with 8 bases lining up with TRBD1. Germline V CDR1 and CDR2: SGHNT, YYREEE (reference sequence). The CDR3 extends over 15 amino acids. V was clipped by 4 bases and J by 3 bases; unmatched bases: 6. The CDR3 here is CASSVRTGSKNIQYF. CDR3 DNA: TGTGCCAGCAGCGTCAGGACAGGGAGCAAAAACATTCAGTACTTC. The full variable domain, with the rest looked up from reference TRBV5-4 and TRBJ2-4, is ETGVTQSPTHLIKTRGQQVTLRCSSQSGHNTVSWYQQALGQGPQFIFQYYREEENGRGNFPPRFSGLQFPNYSSELNVNALELDDSALYLCASSVRTGSKNIQYFGAGTRLSVL.

The chain joins TRBV5-5 to TRBJ1-3; D uncertain. CDR3 length: 15 residues. CDR1 and CDR2 from the germline V gene are SGHKS and YYEKEE (reference sequence). Trimming stripped 7 bases from V and 0 bases from J, with 14 bases between. Written as DNA, the CDR3 is TGTGCCAGCGGAACGGAGGCGACCTCTGGAAACACCATATATTTT. Translation: CASGTEATSGNTIYF. The whole variable domain, filled in from reference TRBV5-5 and TRBJ1-3, reads DAGVTQSPTHLIKTRGQQVTLRCSPISGHKSVSWYQQVLGQGPQFIFQYYEKEERGRGNFPDRFSARQFPNYSSELNVNALLLGDSALYLCASGTEATSGNTIYFGEGSWLTVV.

CDR3 sequence (DNA): TGTGCCAGCAGGTCTCTGGGAGATAATTCACCCCTCCACTTT. It specifies CASRSLGDNSPLHF. V gene TRBV7-3 combines with J gene TRBJ1-6, with D unclear. Trimming cost V 6 bases and J 5 bases, with 11 bases left between them. CDR3 length: 14 residues. Germline V gene lookup returns CDR1 SGHTA and CDR2 FQGTGA.

V usage is TRBV28 and J usage is TRBJ2-5; the D gene is possibly TRBD2 (5 bases). The end of the DNA is better explained by TRBJ2-7, so the J call may be wrong. This CDR3 comprises 14 residues. Germline V gene sequence: CDR1 MDHEN, CDR2 SYDVKM. CDR3 nucleotides: TGTGCCAGCAGTTCAGGCTGGAACGGAGGCGAGCAGTACTTC. Its protein is CASSSGWNGGEQYF.

V and J are TRBV7-2 and TRBJ2-7; no firm D call. This CDR3 is built from 14 residues. V was clipped by 3 bases and J by 2 bases, with 11 bases between them. Germline V gene lookup returns CDR1 SGHTA and CDR2 FQGNSA. CDR3 amino acids: CASSLYWPPYEQYF. DNA of the CDR3: TGTGCCAGCAGCTTGTATTGGCCTCCCTACGAGCAGTACTTC.

This clone was recorded a few times. CDR3 sequence reads: CASSLGTSGRSHEQFF. CDR3 bases: TGTGCCAGCAGCTTAGGGACTAGCGGGAGGTCCCATGAGCAGTTCTTC. This chain joins TRBV11-2 and TRBJ2-1, with TRBD2 matching over 14 bases. The CDR3 extends over 16 amino acids. The germline V gene encodes CDR1 SGHAT and CDR2 FQNNGV. J was trimmed by 8 bases and V by 1 base; bases with no gene match: 4.